Each of the 27 T cell receptor beta chains below was sequenced from the same sample in a study of blood T cell repertoires in COVID-19. Using immunoSEQ multiplex PCR, the repertoire was profiled, and TCRdb retains in-frame clones only, with some absent. The sample yields around 230,000 clones, 65% to 90% seen once. The sequenced sample consisted of peripheral blood. Every receptor here comes from a man between 45 and 60 years old with COVID-19, enrolled during active disease.

The CDR3 region has the DNA TGCGCCAGCAGCCAAGCCCTAGCGGGGGGGCCCCAAAACATTCAGTACTTC. This sequence encodes CASSQALAGGPQNIQYF. The rearrangement uses TRBV4-3 and TRBJ2-4, with TRBD2 matching 12 bases. Unmatched junction bases numbered 6, after V lost 1 base and J lost 5 bases. CDR3 length: 17 amino acids. Germline CDR1 reads LGHNA; CDR2 reads YSLEER.

This sequence joins TRBV15 and TRBJ2-3, with 9 bases lining up with TRBD2. Germline V CDR1 and CDR2: LNHNV, YYDKDF (reference sequence). This CDR3 has 14 amino acids. The V segment lost 6 bases and the J segment 2 bases; nucleotides outside the gene matches: 3. DNA of the CDR3: TGTGCCACCAGTGTAGCGGGGGACACAGATACGCAGTATTTT. It yields the protein CATSVAGDTDTQYF.

In nucleotides, the CDR3 is TGCAGTGCTAGTGGCGGGAGGGCCACCGAGCAGTTCTTC. Its translation is CSASGGRATEQFF. The V call is TRBV20-1, the J call TRBJ2-1; 9 positions match TRBD2. Per the germline V gene, CDR1 is DFQATT and CDR2 is SNEGSKA (reference sequence). The CDR3 has 13 amino acids. V gave up 3 bases and J gave up 10 bases; unmatched junction bases: 7.

Only a few counts were recorded for this clone. V usage is TRBV9 and J usage is TRBJ2-1; 8 bases agree with TRBD1. Germline CDR1 SGDLS, CDR2 YYNGEE. J gave up 10 bases and V 3 bases, and 9 bases lay outside the gene matches. The CDR3 spans 14 residues. CDR3 nucleotides: TGTGCCAGCAGCGCAGGGACAGGTTTTCACGAGCAGTTCTTC. Its translation is CASSAGTGFHEQFF.

A single count supports this clone. This chain links TRBV30 with TRBJ1-5; possibly TRBD1 for D (5 bases). This CDR3 contains 15 residues. Trimming took 1 base from V and 0 from J, leaving 10 bases between them. Germline loops: CDR1 GTSNPN, CDR2 SVGIG (reference sequence). CDR3 protein: CAWSAGLHSNQPQHF. The CDR3 DNA is TGTGCCTGGAGTGCGGGACTGCATAGCAATCAGCCCCAGCATTTT.

This chain links TRBV2 with TRBJ1-5; a weak D match, TRBD1 (5 bases). The CDR3 runs 15 residues. The V gene's germline CDR1 is SNHLY and CDR2 FYNNEI. The V end was cut by 3 bases, the J end by 3 bases, with 12 bases between. The CDR3 bases are TGTGCCAGCAGTGACTGGCAGGGTAACAATCAGCCCCAGCATTTT. Its protein is CASSDWQGNNQPQHF.

The DNA of the CDR3 is TGTGCCTGGAGTGTACAGGGCATTGAGCAGTTCTTC. Translation: CAWSVQGIEQFF. The rearrangement uses TRBV30 and TRBJ2-1, with D maybe TRBD1 (6 bases). CDR1 GTSNPN and CDR2 SVGIG come from the germline V gene (reference sequence). Trimming removed 0 bases at V and 9 bases at J, with 9 bases between. The CDR3 extends over 12 amino acids.

The CDR3 nucleotides read TGTGCCAGTAGTACTACAGGGTTGCCCGGGGAGCTGTTTTTT. Protein: CASSTTGLPGELFF. V usage is TRBV19 and J usage is TRBJ2-2; possible D gene TRBD1, 6 bases. The CDR3 length is 14 residues. Trimming stripped 4 bases from V and 6 bases from J, with 12 bases between. Germline values: CDR1 LNHDA, CDR2 SQIVND (reference sequence).

The chain uses TRBV6-5 and TRBJ1-3, with TRBD1 matching over 8 bases. This CDR3 comprises 16 residues. Germline V lookup: CDR1 MNHEY, CDR2 SVGAGI. V gave up 4 bases and J gave up 4 bases; unmatched junction bases: 9. DNA for the CDR3: TGTGCCAGCAGTTCACCCGCGGACAGGGTGGGAAACACCATATATTTT. The encoded protein is CASSSPADRVGNTIYF.

Concerning this clone itself: This sample also contains other DNA sequences that code for the same CDR3. The chain has TRBV12-5 and TRBJ1-1, with 8 positions matching TRBD1. Germline lookup yields CDR1 LGHNT and CDR2 FRNRAP. J gave up 5 bases and V 0 bases, and 5 bases lay outside the gene matches. CDR3 length: 15 residues. CDR3 nucleotides: TGTGCTAGTGGTTTGGTAGGACAGGGAGGAACTGAAGCTTTCTTT. This gives the protein CASGLVGQGGTEAFF. The whole variable domain, filled in from reference TRBV12-5 and TRBJ1-1, reads DARVTQTPRHKVTEMGQEVTMRCQPILGHNTVFWYRQTMMQGLELLAYFRNRAPLDDSGMPKDRFSAEMPDATLATLKIQPSEPRDSAVYFCASGLVGQGGTEAFFGQGTRLTVV.

The V and J genes are TRBV2 and TRBJ1-4, with 7 bases lining up with TRBD1. Germline V gene data show CDR1 as SNHLY and CDR2 as FYNNEI. There are 14 residues in the CDR3. Trimming removed 5 bases from V and 2 bases from J; junction bases left unmatched: 2. The CDR3 DNA reads TGTGCCAGCAGTTACAGGGGTACTAATGAAAAACTGTTTTTT. Protein product: CASSYRGTNEKLFF.

The chain joins TRBV20-1 to TRBJ2-7; TRBD1 might be the D (6 bases). The CDR3 consists of 11 residues. The germline CDR1 and CDR2 sequences are DFQATT and SNEGSKA (reference sequence). V was shortened by 1 base and J by 7 bases, with 8 bases between the two germline ends. The CDR3 bases are TGCAGTGCTAGAGCTGGACAGGAGCAGTACTTC. It yields the protein CSARAGQEQYF.

V gene TRBV30 combines with J gene TRBJ1-1; D gene ambiguous. V was cut by 0 bases and J by 5 bases, with 13 bases left in between. The CDR3 runs to 14 residues. The germline gives CDR1 GTSNPN, CDR2 SVGIG (reference sequence). CDR3 sequence reads: CAWSVGAPTTEAFF. In DNA, the CDR3 is TGTGCCTGGAGTGTAGGAGCGCCAACGACTGAAGCTTTCTTT.

V is TRBV9 and J is TRBJ2-5; the match to TRBD1 covers 7 bases. From germline, CDR1 is SGDLS and CDR2 YYNGEE. The CDR3 runs to 14 residues. Trimming removed 4 bases from V and 4 bases from J; junction bases left unmatched: 7. In nucleotides, the CDR3 is TGTGCCAGCAGCTTAGAGGGGGCAGGAGAGACCCAGTACTTC. Its protein is CASSLEGAGETQYF.

This clone was counted once. The chain combines TRBV4-2 with TRBJ2-7; 9 bases are a match to TRBD2. The CDR3 has 16 amino acids. The germline CDR1 and CDR2 sequences are LGHNA and YNFKEQ. The V segment lost 0 bases and the J segment 2 bases; nucleotides outside the gene matches: 5. DNA for the CDR3: TGTGCCAGCAGCCAAGATAGGCTAGCGGGGACCTACGAGCAGTACTTC. It specifies CASSQDRLAGTYEQYF.

The CDR3, as DNA: TGTGCCAGCAGTCCTAACAGGGATGAAAAACTGTTTTTT. As protein: CASSPNRDEKLFF. This chain connects TRBV27 to TRBJ1-4, with D maybe TRBD1 (6 bases). V shed 5 bases and J shed 6 bases, with 10 bases lying between them. There are 13 residues in the CDR3. Germline CDR1 MNHEY, CDR2 SMNVEV (reference sequence).

Worth noting for this clone: The same CDR3 can be traced to other DNA sequences in this sample. The chain combines TRBV2 with TRBJ1-2; 9 nucleotides align to TRBD1. V lost 6 bases and J lost 2; bases outside the gene matches: 4. This CDR3 region has 14 residues. The germline CDR1 and CDR2 sequences are SNHLY and FYNNEI. The DNA for the CDR3 is TGTGCCAGCAGGGAGACAGGGGGAAACTATGGCTACACCTTC. It encodes CASRETGGNYGYTF.

The sample holds one count of this clone. The rearrangement uses TRBV3-1 (or the pseudogene TRBV3-2) and TRBJ1-1; 10 nucleotides line up with TRBD1. The CDR3 consists of 17 residues. Germline V gives CDR1 LGHDT, CDR2 YNNKEL (reference sequence). V gave up 3 bases and J gave up 1 base; unmatched junction bases: 8. CDR3 bases: TGTGCCAGCAGCCAGCCCGGGACAGGGGAATCGAACACTGAAGCTTTCTTT. Translation gives CASSQPGTGESNTEAFF.

This clone was seen a few times. The chain links TRBV5-1 to TRBJ1-2; 8 bases map to TRBD1. The CDR3 length is 14 residues. Per germline, CDR1 SGHRS and CDR2 YFSETQ. Germline trimming cut 4 bases from V and 5 bases from J; bases unmatched to any gene: 7. The CDR3 region is CASSTVQGGYGYTF. CDR3 coding DNA: TGCGCCAGCAGCACCGTACAGGGGGGGTATGGCTACACCTTC.

The V call is TRBV6-6, the J call TRBJ2-3; 7 bases agree with TRBD1. V shed 8 bases and J 6 bases; nucleotides not matched to a gene: 8. The CDR3 consists of 13 residues. The germline CDR1 and CDR2 sequences are MNHNY and SVGAGI (reference sequence). For the CDR3, the DNA is TGTGCCAGCGGACAGGTCCGTTCTGATACGCAGTATTTT. It is translated as CASGQVRSDTQYF.

The chain combines TRBV25-1 with TRBJ1-3; 7 nucleotides line up with TRBD1. This CDR3 is 14 amino acids long. Per the germline V gene, CDR1 is MGHDK and CDR2 is SYGVNS. The V segment lost 2 bases and the J segment 2 bases; nucleotides outside the gene matches: 0. As DNA, the CDR3 is TGTGCCAGCAGTGAACAGGGGGCTGGAAACACCATATATTTT. This sequence encodes CASSEQGAGNTIYF. Supplemented by reference TRBV25-1 and TRBJ1-3, the full variable domain reads EADIYQTPRYLVIGTGKKITLECSQTMGHDKMYWYQQDPGMELHLIHYSYGVNSTEKGDLSSESTVSRIRTEHFPLTLESARPSHTSQYLCASSEQGAGNTIYFGEGSWLTVV.

The chain is built from TRBV21-1 and TRBJ1-6; TRBD1 is taken as the D call from the table, unchecked against the DNA. TRBV21-1 is a pseudogene. The CDR3 contains 17 residues. Here the CDR3 DNA reads TGTGCCAGCAGCAAAGCTCTGGACAGCCCCGATAATTCACCCCTCCACTTT. Its translation is CASSKALDSPDNSPLHF.

This clone was recorded once. This chain links TRBV12-3 or TRBV12-4 with TRBJ1-2; D uncertain. The CDR3 is made up of 13 amino acids. Trimming pared 5 bases from V and 8 bases from J, leaving 15 bases between. This CDR3 reads CASSPSLTWGYTF. The CDR3 DNA is TGTGCCAGCAGTCCTTCCTTGACTTGGGGCTACACCTTC.

The rearrangement links TRBV5-1 to TRBJ2-3; 7 bases map to TRBD1. With 4 bases clipped from V and 6 bases from J, the junction kept 8 bases outside the gene matches. CDR3 size: 14 residues. CDR1 is SGHRS and CDR2 is YFSETQ in the germline V gene. The CDR3 reads CASSVGQRGDTQYF. CDR3 DNA sequence: TGCGCCAGCAGCGTGGGACAGAGGGGGGATACGCAGTATTTT.

The chain is built from TRBV29-1 and TRBJ2-1, with 9 bases lining up with TRBD1. Looked up from germline, CDR1 is SQVTM and CDR2 is ANQGSEA. The CDR3 runs to 13 residues. The V segment lost 7 bases and the J segment 8 bases; nucleotides outside the gene matches: 9. This CDR3 is CSGDRVSVDEQFF. Here the CDR3 DNA reads TGCAGCGGGGACAGGGTATCGGTCGATGAGCAGTTCTTC.

This chain's CDR3 is CASSLESGGTEAFF. CDR3 DNA sequence: TGCGCCAGCAGCTTGGAAAGCGGAGGCACTGAAGCTTTCTTT. V and J are TRBV5-1 and TRBJ1-1; no clear D gene. This CDR3 is 14 amino acids long. Germline CDR1 SGHRS, CDR2 YFSETQ. The germline V and J ends were trimmed by 0 bases and 4 bases, with 10 bases remaining between them.

V usage is TRBV7-2 and J usage is TRBJ2-7; 8 bases fit TRBD1. CDR1 and CDR2 (germline): SGHTA, FQGNSA. The V segment lost 1 base and the J segment 5 bases; nucleotides outside the gene matches: 7. The CDR3 runs to 15 residues. CDR3 amino acids: CASSLEDREIHEQYF. The CDR3 DNA reads as TGTGCCAGCAGCTTAGAGGACAGGGAAATCCACGAGCAGTACTTC.